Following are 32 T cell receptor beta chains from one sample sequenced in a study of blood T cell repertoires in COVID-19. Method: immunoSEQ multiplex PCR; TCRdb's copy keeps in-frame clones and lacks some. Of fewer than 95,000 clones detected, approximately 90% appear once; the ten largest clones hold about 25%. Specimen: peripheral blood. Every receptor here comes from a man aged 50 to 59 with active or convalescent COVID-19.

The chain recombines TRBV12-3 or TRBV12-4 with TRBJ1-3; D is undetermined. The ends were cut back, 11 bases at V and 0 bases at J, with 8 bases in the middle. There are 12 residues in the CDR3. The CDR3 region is CAGSGSGNTIYF. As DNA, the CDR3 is TGTGCCGGCTCGGGCTCTGGAAACACCATATATTTT.

The CDR3 loop reads CASNSGGGGNEQFF. CDR3 coding DNA: TGCGCCAGCAATTCCGGGGGCGGGGGCAATGAGCAGTTCTTC. The J gene is TRBJ2-1, the V gene TRBV10-2, with D possibly matching TRBD2 (7 bases). Germline CDR1 reads WSHSY; CDR2 reads SAAADI. The CDR3 loop spans 14 amino acids. Trimming cost V 7 bases and J 6 bases, with 16 bases left between them.

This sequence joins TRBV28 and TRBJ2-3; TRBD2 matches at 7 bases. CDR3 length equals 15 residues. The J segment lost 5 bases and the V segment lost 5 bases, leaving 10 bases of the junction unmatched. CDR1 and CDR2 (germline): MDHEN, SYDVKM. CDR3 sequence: CASSHRFWGGDTQYF. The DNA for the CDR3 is TGTGCCAGCAGTCATCGTTTCTGGGGGGGAGATACGCAGTATTTT. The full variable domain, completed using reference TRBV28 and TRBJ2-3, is DVKVTQSSRYLVKRTGEKVFLECVQDMDHENMFWYRQDPGLGLRLIYFSYDVKMKEKGDIPEGYSVSREKKERFSLILESASTNQTSMYLCASSHRFWGGDTQYFGPGTRLTVL.

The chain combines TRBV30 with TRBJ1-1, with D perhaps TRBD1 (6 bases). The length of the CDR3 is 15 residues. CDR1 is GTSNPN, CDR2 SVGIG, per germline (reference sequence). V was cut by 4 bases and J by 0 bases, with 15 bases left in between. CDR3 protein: CAWKVVRGMNTEAFF. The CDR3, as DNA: TGTGCCTGGAAGGTAGTCAGGGGCATGAACACTGAAGCTTTCTTT.

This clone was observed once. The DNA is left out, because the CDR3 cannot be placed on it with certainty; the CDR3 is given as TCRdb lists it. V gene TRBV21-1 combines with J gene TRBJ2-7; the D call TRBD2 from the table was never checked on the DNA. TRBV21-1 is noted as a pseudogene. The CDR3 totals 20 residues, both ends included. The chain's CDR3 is CASSTLRGSPVATGTYEQYF.

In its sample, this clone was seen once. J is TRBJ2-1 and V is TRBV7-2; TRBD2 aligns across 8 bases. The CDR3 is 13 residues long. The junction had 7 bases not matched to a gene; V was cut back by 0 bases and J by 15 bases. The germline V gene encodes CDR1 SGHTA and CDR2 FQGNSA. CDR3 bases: TGTGCCAGCAGCTTAGCGCGGCGGGGGGACCTGTTCTTC. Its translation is CASSLARRGDLFF.

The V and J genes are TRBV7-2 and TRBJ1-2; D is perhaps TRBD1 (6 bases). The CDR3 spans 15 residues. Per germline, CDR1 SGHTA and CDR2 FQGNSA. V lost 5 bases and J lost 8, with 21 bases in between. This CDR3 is CASSLNRDGGDGYTF. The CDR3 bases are TGTGCCAGCAGCCTGAACAGGGATGGTGGGGACGGCTACACCTTC.

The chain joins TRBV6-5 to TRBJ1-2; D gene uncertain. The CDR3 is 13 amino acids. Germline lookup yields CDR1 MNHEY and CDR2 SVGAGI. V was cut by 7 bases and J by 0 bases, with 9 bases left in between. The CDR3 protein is CASTSGANYGYTF. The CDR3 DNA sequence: TGTGCCAGCACAAGCGGGGCTAACTATGGCTACACCTTC.

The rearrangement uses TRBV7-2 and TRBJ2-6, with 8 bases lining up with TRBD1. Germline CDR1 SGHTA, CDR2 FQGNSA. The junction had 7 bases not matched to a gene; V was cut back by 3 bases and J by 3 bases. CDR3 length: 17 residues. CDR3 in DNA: TGTGCCAGCAGCTTTGGACAGGGATCAGGTGGGGCCAACGTCCTGACTTTC. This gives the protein CASSFGQGSGGANVLTF.

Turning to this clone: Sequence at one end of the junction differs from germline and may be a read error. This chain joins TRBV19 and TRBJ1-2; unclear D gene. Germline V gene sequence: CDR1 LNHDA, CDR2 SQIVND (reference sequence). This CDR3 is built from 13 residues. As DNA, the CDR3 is TGTGCCAGTAGTCCCGAGATCAAATCCCGATCCTTCTTC. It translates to CASSPEIKSRSFF. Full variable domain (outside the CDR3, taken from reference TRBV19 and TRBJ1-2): DGGITQSPKYLFRKEGQNVTLSCEQNLNHDAMYWYRQDPGQGLRLIYYSQIVNDFQKGDIAEGYSVSREKKESFPLTVTSAQKNPTAFYLCASSPEIKSRSFFGSGTRLTVV.

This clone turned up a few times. CDR3 residues: CASSPDINQPQHF. CDR3 DNA sequence: TGTGCCAGCAGCCCCGACATCAATCAGCCCCAGCATTTT. The chain couples TRBV7-9 to TRBJ1-5; unclear D gene. The V and J ends lost 5 bases and 3 bases respectively, with 8 bases between them. The CDR3 sequence is 13 residues long. The germline V gene encodes CDR1 SEHNR and CDR2 FQNEAQ (reference sequence).

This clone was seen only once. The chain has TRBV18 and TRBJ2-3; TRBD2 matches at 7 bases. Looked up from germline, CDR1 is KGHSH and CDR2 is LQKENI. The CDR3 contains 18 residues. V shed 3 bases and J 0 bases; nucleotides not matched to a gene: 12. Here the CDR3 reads CASSPNPRSGVSTDTQYF. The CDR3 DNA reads TGTGCCAGCTCACCGAATCCAAGAAGCGGGGTTAGCACAGATACGCAGTATTTT.

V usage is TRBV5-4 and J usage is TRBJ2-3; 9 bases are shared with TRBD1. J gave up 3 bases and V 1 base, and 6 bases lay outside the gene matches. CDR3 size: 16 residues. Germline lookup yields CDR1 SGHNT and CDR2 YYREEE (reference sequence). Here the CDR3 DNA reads TGTGCCAGCAGCTTGTATGGGACAGGGCTTACAGATACGCAGTATTTT. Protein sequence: CASSLYGTGLTDTQYF. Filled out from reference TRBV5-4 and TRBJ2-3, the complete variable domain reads ETGVTQSPTHLIKTRGQQVTLRCSSQSGHNTVSWYQQALGQGPQFIFQYYREEENGRGNFPPRFSGLQFPNYSSELNVNALELDDSALYLCASSLYGTGLTDTQYFGPGTRLTVL.

The DNA for the CDR3 is TGTGCCAGCAGTTTATCCCCCCTAGCGGGAGTCTACGAGCAGTACTTC. Its protein is CASSLSPLAGVYEQYF. The chain has TRBV28 and TRBJ2-7; 10 bases are a match to TRBD2. With 1 base clipped from V and 3 bases from J, the junction kept 6 bases outside the gene matches. The CDR3 is 16 residues long. Looked up from germline, CDR1 is MDHEN and CDR2 is SYDVKM.

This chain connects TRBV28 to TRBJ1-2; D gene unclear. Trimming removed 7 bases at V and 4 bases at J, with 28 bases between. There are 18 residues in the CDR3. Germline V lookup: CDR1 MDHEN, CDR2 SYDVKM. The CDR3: CASTLDAGYSVDLYGYTF. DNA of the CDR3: TGTGCCAGCACCCTCGACGCCGGTTATAGCGTCGATCTCTATGGCTACACCTTC.

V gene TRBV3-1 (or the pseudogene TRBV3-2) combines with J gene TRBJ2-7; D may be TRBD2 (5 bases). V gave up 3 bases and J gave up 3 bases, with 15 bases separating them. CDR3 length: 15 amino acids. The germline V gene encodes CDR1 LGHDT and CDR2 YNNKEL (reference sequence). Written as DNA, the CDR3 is TGTGCCAGCAGCCACGGGGATTTGCACTACTACGAGCAGTACTTC. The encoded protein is CASSHGDLHYYEQYF.

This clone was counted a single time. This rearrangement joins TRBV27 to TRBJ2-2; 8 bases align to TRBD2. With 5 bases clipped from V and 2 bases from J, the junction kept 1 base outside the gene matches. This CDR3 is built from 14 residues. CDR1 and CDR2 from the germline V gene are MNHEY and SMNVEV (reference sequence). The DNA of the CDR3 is TGTGCCAGCAGTCGGGGGGGCAACACCGGGGAGCTGTTTTTT. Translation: CASSRGGNTGELFF.

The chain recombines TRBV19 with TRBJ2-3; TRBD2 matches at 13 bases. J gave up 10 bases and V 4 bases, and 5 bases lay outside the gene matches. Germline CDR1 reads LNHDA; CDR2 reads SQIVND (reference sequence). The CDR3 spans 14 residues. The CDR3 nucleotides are TGTGCCAGTAGTAGCACTAGCGGGAGGGCCGCGCAGTATTTT. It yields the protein CASSSTSGRAAQYF.

CDR3 sequence (DNA): TGTGCCAGCAGGCCTAGCGGGATGCCTTACGAGCAGTACTTC. It specifies CASRPSGMPYEQYF. This chain links TRBV6-2 or TRBV6-3 with TRBJ2-7; 9 positions match TRBD2. Per the germline V gene, CDR1 is MNHEY and CDR2 is SVGEGT. Trimming took 6 bases from V and 4 from J; bases not matched to a gene: 7. The CDR3 is 14 residues long.

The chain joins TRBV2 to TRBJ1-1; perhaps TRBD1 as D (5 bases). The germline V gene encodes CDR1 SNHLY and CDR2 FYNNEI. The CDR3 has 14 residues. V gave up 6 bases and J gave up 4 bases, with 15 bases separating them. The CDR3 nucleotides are TGTGCCAGCAGGCGGGGGGGAGAGAGCACTGAAGCTTTCTTT. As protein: CASRRGGESTEAFF.

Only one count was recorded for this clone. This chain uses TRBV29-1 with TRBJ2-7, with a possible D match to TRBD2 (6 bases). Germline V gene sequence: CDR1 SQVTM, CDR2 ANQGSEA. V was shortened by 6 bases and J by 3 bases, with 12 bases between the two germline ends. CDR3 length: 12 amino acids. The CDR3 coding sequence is TGCAGCGTGAGCGGGTTTAACTACGAGCAGTACTTC. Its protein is CSVSGFNYEQYF.

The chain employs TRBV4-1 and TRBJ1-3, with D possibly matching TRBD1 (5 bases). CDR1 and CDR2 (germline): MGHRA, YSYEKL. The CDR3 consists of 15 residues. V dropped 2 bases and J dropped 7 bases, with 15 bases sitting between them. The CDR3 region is CASSQQAPGFNTIYF. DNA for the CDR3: TGCGCCAGCAGCCAACAAGCCCCAGGGTTTAACACCATATATTTT.

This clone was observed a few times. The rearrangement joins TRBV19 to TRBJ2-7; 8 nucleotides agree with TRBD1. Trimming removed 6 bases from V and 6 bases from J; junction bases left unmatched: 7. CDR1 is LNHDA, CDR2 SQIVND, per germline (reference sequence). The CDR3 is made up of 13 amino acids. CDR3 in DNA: TGTGCCAGTAGAGACGACAGGGGCCGCGAGCAGTACTTC. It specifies CASRDDRGREQYF.

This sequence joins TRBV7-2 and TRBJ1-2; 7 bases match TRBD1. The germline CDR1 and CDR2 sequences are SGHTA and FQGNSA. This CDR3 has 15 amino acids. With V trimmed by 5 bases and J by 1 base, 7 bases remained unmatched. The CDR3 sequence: CASSRLGDSNYGYTF. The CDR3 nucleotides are TGTGCCAGCAGCCGCCTCGGGGACAGTAACTATGGCTACACCTTC.

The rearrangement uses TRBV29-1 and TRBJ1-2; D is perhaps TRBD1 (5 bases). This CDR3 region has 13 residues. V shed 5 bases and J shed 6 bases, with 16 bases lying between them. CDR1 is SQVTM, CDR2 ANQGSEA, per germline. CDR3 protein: CSVRGHPGDGYTF. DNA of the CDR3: TGCAGCGTTCGCGGGCACCCGGGGGATGGCTACACCTTC.

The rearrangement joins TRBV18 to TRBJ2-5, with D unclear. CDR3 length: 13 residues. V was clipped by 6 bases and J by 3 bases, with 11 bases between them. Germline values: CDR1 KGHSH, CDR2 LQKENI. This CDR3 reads CASSPRREETQYF. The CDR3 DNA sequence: TGTGCCAGCTCCCCTCGTCGGGAAGAGACCCAGTACTTC.

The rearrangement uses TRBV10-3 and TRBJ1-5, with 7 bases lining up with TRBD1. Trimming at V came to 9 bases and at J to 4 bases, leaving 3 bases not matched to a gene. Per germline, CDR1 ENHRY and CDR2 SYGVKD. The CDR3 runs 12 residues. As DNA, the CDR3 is TGTGCCATGGGACAGAATAATCAGCCCCAGCATTTT. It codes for CAMGQNNQPQHF.

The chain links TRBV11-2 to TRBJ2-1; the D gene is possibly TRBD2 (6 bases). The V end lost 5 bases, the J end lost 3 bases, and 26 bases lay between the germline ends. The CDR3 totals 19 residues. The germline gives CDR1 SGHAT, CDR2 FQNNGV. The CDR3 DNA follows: TGTGCCAGCAGCCCGACCCCCACTAGCCCTCGGTCAGGCTACAATGAGCAGTTCTTC. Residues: CASSPTPTSPRSGYNEQFF.

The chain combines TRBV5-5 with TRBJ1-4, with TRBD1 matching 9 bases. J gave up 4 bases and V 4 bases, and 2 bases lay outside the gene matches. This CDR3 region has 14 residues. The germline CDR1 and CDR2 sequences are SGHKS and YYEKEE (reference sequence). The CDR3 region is CASSPGQGNEKLFF. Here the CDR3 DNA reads TGTGCCAGCAGCCCGGGACAGGGTAATGAAAAACTGTTTTTT.

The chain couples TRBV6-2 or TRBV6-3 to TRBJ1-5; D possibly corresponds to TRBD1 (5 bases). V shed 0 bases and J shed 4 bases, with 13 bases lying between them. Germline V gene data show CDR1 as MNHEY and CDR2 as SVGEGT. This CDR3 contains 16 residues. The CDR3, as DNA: TGTGCCAGCAGTTACTCGTTTACGGGGGAAAATCAGCCCCAGCATTTT. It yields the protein CASSYSFTGENQPQHF.

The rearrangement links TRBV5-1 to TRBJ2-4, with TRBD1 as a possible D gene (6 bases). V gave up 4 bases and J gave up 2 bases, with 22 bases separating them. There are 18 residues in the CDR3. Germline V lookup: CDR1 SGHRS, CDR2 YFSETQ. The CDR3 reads CASSESQRGGKTKNIQYF. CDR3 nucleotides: TGCGCCAGCAGCGAATCCCAGAGAGGGGGAAAAACCAAAAACATTCAGTACTTC.

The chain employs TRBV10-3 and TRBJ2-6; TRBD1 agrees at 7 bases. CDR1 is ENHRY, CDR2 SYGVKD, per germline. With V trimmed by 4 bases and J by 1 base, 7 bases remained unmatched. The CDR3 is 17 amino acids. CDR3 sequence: CAISGTGINSGANVLTF. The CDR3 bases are TGTGCCATCAGTGGGACAGGTATAAATTCTGGGGCCAACGTCCTGACTTTC.